The rows below give T cell receptor beta chains drawn from one sample of a study of beta chain features in type 1 diabetes. The table came from immunoSEQ multiplex PCR; TCRdb's copy has only in-frame clones and leaves some out. The table has about 270,000 clones, roughly an eighth seen once. Material: naive CD4+ T cells from blood. These receptors were taken from a man aged 25 to 40 with type 1 diabetes. The CDR3 runs from the conserved cysteine through the conserved F or W. The D gene is left open where the match is weak. Expanded clones are given a class, and other clones once, few, many or no size at all.

clone size	D gene	V gene	J gene	CDR3 protein	CDR3 DNA
few	TRBD2	TRBV7-3	TRBJ2-3	CASSPSGRSTDTQYF	TGTGCCAGCAGCCCGAGCGGGAGGAGCACAGATACGCAGTATTTT
few	-	TRBV21-1	TRBJ2-7	CASSNNCSYEQYF	TGTGCCAGCAGCAACAACTGCTCCTACGAGCAGTACTTC
-	-	TRBV5-1	TRBJ2-7	CASSSYYGSPSYEQYF	TGCGCCAGCAGCTCCTACTATGGGTCCCCCTCCTACGAGCAGTACTTC
-	TRBD2	TRBV9	TRBJ2-5	CASSAAGGRETQYF	TGTGCCAGCAGCGCAGCGGGAGGGCGGGAGACCCAGTACTTC
few	TRBD2	TRBV7-9	TRBJ2-1	CASSPGLAGVPYHEQFF	TGTGCCAGCAGCCCCGGACTAGCGGGAGTTCCTTACCATGAGCAGTTCTTC
few	TRBD1	TRBV5-1	TRBJ1-2	CASSFGQALYGYTF	TGCGCCAGCAGCTTTGGACAGGCCCTTTATGGCTACACCTTC
few	TRBD2	TRBV4-2	TRBJ2-3	CASRKRLADPSTDTQYF	TGTGCCAGCAGAAAAAGACTAGCGGACCCTAGCACAGATACGCAGTATTTT
-	-	TRBV9	TRBJ1-3	CASSVRAGGNTIYF	TGTGCCAGCAGCGTAAGGGCAGGGGGAAACACCATATATTTT
few	-	TRBV15	TRBJ2-5	CATSPGIQETQYF	TGTGCCACCAGCCCGGGGATACAAGAGACCCAGTACTTC
few	-	TRBV23-1	TRBJ2-2	CASSQSKEQAGELFF	TGCGCCAGCAGTCAATCGAAAGAGCAGGCCGGGGAGCTGTTTTTT
few	-	TRBV2	TRBJ1-3	CASSAQGNMANTIYF	TGTGCCAGCAGCGCACAGGGTAATATGGCCAACACCATATATTTT
few	-	TRBV5-1	TRBJ2-1	CASSPAGGEGNYNEQFF	TGCGCCAGCAGCCCGGCGGGCGGGGAAGGAAACTACAATGAGCAGTTCTTC
-	-	TRBV7-8	TRBJ2-1	CASSQRASVEQFF	TGTGCCAGCAGCCAGAGGGCTAGTGTAGAACAGTTCTTC
few	-	TRBV2	TRBJ2-1	CASSEKQANNEQFF	TGTGCCAGCAGTGAAAAACAGGCTAACAATGAGCAGTTCTTC
few	-	TRBV2	TRBJ1-2	CASSGQQNYGYTF	TGTGCCAGCAGTGGACAGCAAAACTATGGCTACACCTTC
few	-	TRBV7-9	TRBJ1-1	CASSQNTEAFF	TGTGCCAGCAGCCAGAACACTGAAGCTTTCTTT
-	TRBD2	TRBV7-2	TRBJ2-3	CASSFSGSTDTQYF	TGTGCCAGCAGCTTTAGCGGGAGCACAGATACGCAGTATTTT
few	TRBD2	TRBV14	TRBJ2-1	CASSQVLGLADLNEQFF	TGTGCCAGCAGCCAAGTTTTGGGACTAGCGGATCTAAATGAGCAGTTCTTC
few	TRBD1	TRBV18	TRBJ2-7	CASSPTPGTGGLYEQYF	TGTGCCAGCTCACCGACTCCCGGGACAGGGGGTCTATACGAGCAGTACTTC
few	TRBD1	TRBV5-1	TRBJ1-2	CASTRGQGDDYTF	TGCGCCAGCACGCGGGGACAGGGGGACGACTACACCTTC
few	TRBD2	TRBV7-9	TRBJ2-1	CASSHNLGLAEQFF	TGTGCCAGCAGCCACAACTTGGGACTAGCGGAGCAGTTCTTC
few	-	TRBV7-3	TRBJ2-2	CASSPRGTRPGSGELFF	TGTGCCAGCAGCCCAAGGGGGACACGACCAGGATCCGGGGAGCTGTTTTTT
-	TRBD2	TRBV9	TRBJ2-3	CASSPSGRKTDTQYF	TGTGCCAGCAGCCCGAGCGGGAGAAAGACAGATACGCAGTATTTT
-	-	TRBV4-1	TRBJ2-7	CASSQGVFPISYEQYF	TGCGCCAGCAGCCAAGGAGTCTTCCCGATCTCCTACGAGCAGTACTTC
-	-	TRBV30	TRBJ2-1	CAWARSVRDNEQFF	TGTGCCTGGGCTCGATCGGTGCGGGACAATGAGCAGTTCTTC
few	TRBD2	TRBV25-1	TRBJ2-1	CASRRDYLPEQFF	TGTGCCAGCAGAAGGGACTATCTACCTGAGCAGTTCTTC
-	TRBD2	TRBV30	TRBJ2-1	CAWASTSGRGQFF	TGTGCCTGGGCAAGCACTAGCGGGAGGGGGCAGTTCTTC
few	-	TRBV5-1	TRBJ2-7	CASSLVGSSYEQYF	TGCGCCAGCAGCTTGGTTGGCAGCTCCTACGAGCAGTACTTC
-	TRBD2	TRBV7-9	TRBJ2-1	CASRLYGTSGSYSYNEQFF	TGTGCCAGCAGGTTATATGGGACTAGCGGGAGTTATTCCTACAATGAGCAGTTCTTC
few	TRBD2	TRBV7-9	TRBJ2-4	CASSRSGRALKNIQYF	TGTGCCAGCAGCCGCAGCGGGAGGGCCCTTAAAAACATTCAGTACTTC
few	TRBD1	TRBV19	TRBJ1-5	CASSIRGAGNQPQHF	TGTGCCAGTAGTATCAGGGGGGCCGGCAATCAGCCCCAGCATTTT
few	-	TRBV30	TRBJ2-5	CAWSVPGGPNGETQYF	TGTGCCTGGAGTGTACCTGGCGGGCCAAACGGAGAGACCCAGTACTTC
few	TRBD2	TRBV11-1	TRBJ2-1	CASSPWGSGSRGGQFF	TGTGCCAGCAGCCCTTGGGGTAGCGGGAGTAGAGGTGGGCAGTTCTTC
-	-	TRBV28	TRBJ2-7	CASGGDLFYEQYF	TGTGCCAGTGGCGGGGACTTGTTCTACGAGCAGTACTTC
few	TRBD2	TRBV5-1	TRBJ2-6	CASSPGTSGTGANVLTF	TGCGCCAGCAGCCCTGGGACTAGCGGGACTGGGGCCAACGTCCTGACTTTC
few	-	TRBV23-1	TRBJ2-4	CASSPSLAGLAKNIQYF	TGCGCCAGCAGCCCCTCTCTCGCAGGCCTAGCCAAAAACATTCAGTACTTC
few	TRBD2	TRBV27	TRBJ2-3	CASSLTGLVRVDTQYF	TGTGCCAGCAGTTTAACGGGACTAGTCAGGGTGGATACGCAGTATTTT
few	-	TRBV7-8	TRBJ1-2	CASSIIAGVPGYGYTF	TGTGCCAGCAGCATCATTGCAGGGGTCCCAGGCTATGGCTACACCTTC
few	-	TRBV28	TRBJ1-2	CASTPRVTNYGYTF	TGTGCCAGCACCCCCAGGGTTACTAACTATGGCTACACCTTC
few	-	TRBV19	TRBJ1-3	CASSLRTALHF	TGTGCCAGTAGTCTTCGGACAGCTCTTCATTTT
-	TRBD2	TRBV7-3	TRBJ2-1	CASSLTSLAGGGRNEQFF	TGTGCCAGCAGCTTAACGTCCCTAGCGGGAGGAGGGAGGAATGAGCAGTTCTTC
-	TRBD1	TRBV5-4	TRBJ1-1	CASSRVGTGKTEAFF	TGTGCCAGCAGCAGGGTCGGGACAGGGAAGACTGAAGCTTTCTTT
few	TRBD1	TRBV7-9	TRBJ1-1	CASSIHGTGEGAFF	TGTGCCAGCAGCATCCACGGGACAGGGGAAGGAGCTTTCTTT
-	-	TRBV7-9	TRBJ2-1	CASSLSTAGEQFF	TGTGCCAGCAGCCTCTCCACTGCGGGAGAGCAGTTCTTC
-	-	TRBV2	TRBJ2-2	CASSLQGTTGELFF	TGTGCCAGCTCGCTCCAGGGAACGACCGGGGAGCTGTTTTTT
-	-	TRBV29-1	TRBJ2-7	CSGGERQGAYEQYF	TGCAGCGGGGGGGAAAGGCAGGGGGCCTACGAGCAGTACTTC
once	TRBD1	TRBV5-1	TRBJ1-2	CASSFRQGDGYTF	TGCGCCAGCAGCTTTCGTCAGGGGGATGGCTACACCTTC
few	TRBD1	TRBV25-1	TRBJ2-2	CASSEPGIQGKELFF	TGTGCCAGCAGTGAACCGGGCATACAGGGGAAAGAGCTGTTTTTT